This T cell receptor beta chain is from a study of OX40 agonist ivuxolimab in advanced cancers. About the study: Dose-escalation subjects each had hepatocellular carcinoma, melanoma, renal cell or head and neck cancer.

This clone occurred once. Its antigen is still unknown. Study-wide findings and caveats: At doses 0.1 to 3.0 mg/kg, CD4+ and CD8+ clones expanded.

The assay was immunoSEQ multiplex PCR, and TCRdb's table has in-frame clones only and misses some. The sample has more than 90,000 clones, roughly four fifths seen once. Germline V CDR1 and CDR2: LNHNV, YYDKDF (reference sequence). V lost 0 bases and J lost 6, with 18 bases in between. The CDR3 is 17 amino acids. This TCR was sampled from an adult with an advanced solid tumor such as melanoma, head and neck, liver or kidney cancer. This sample comprised CD4+ or CD8+ T cells sorted from blood, obtained in a trial of the OX40 agonist ivuxolimab. This chain uses TRBV15 with TRBJ2-1; D may correspond to TRBD1 or TRBD2 (5 bases each). The CDR3 bases are TGTGCCACCAGCAGAGACACCCCCGTGGGGGAACTCAATGAGCAGTTCTTC. Translation: CATSRDTPVGELNEQFF.